Below are 12 T cell receptor beta chains sequenced from a single sample in a study of blood T cell repertoires in COVID-19. Profiling relied on immunoSEQ multiplex PCR, and the TCRdb table lists in-frame clones only, not all of them. This table has just over 150,000 clones, around 80% appearing once. Sequencing was carried out using peripheral blood. The receptors were gathered from a man between 60 and 75 years old with acute or convalescent COVID-19.

The chain couples TRBV21-1 to TRBJ2-2; the DNA was not used to check the table's D call, TRBD2. TRBV21-1 is given as a pseudogene. The CDR3 loop spans 20 amino acids. Here the CDR3 reads CASSKETGVSGRAYTGELFF. DNA of the CDR3: TGTGCCAGCAGCAAAGAAACGGGGGTTAGCGGGAGGGCCTACACCGGGGAGCTGTTTTTT.

This chain uses TRBV5-1 with TRBJ2-7; D call uncertain. The V gene's germline CDR1 is SGHRS and CDR2 YFSETQ. The CDR3 length is 14 residues. V lost 0 bases and J 3 bases, leaving 10 bases between the germline ends. This CDR3 reads CASSLDGRNYEQYF. DNA of the CDR3: TGCGCCAGCAGCTTGGATGGCCGAAACTACGAGCAGTACTTC.

The genes are TRBV5-6 and TRBJ2-3; 7 bases fit TRBD1. This CDR3 comprises 13 residues. Losses at the gene ends were 7 bases for V and 2 bases for J; bases not matched to a gene: 4. Germline lookup yields CDR1 SGHDT and CDR2 YYEEEE. Written as DNA, the CDR3 is TGTGCCAGCTGGGGACAGTTCACAGATACGCAGTATTTT. Amino acid sequence: CASWGQFTDTQYF.

This clone was picked up a small number of times. The V and J genes are TRBV3-1 (or the pseudogene TRBV3-2) and TRBJ1-6; no reliable D call. Germline V gene lookup returns CDR1 LGHDT and CDR2 YNNKEL (reference sequence). The CDR3 contains 14 residues. V gave up 4 bases and J gave up 7 bases, with 11 bases separating them. CDR3 residues: CASSPPGLNSPLHF. The CDR3, as DNA: TGTGCCAGCAGCCCCCCGGGATTGAATTCACCCCTCCACTTT.

The chain employs TRBV7-2 and TRBJ2-5; 8 positions match TRBD2. Germline-derived CDR1 and CDR2 are SGHTA and FQGNSA. This CDR3 has 15 amino acids. V trimming: 5 bases; J trimming: 5 bases; junction bases outside the gene matches: 10. Here the CDR3 DNA reads TGTGCCAGCAGCAAAACCGGGACTAGGAGTGAGACCCAGTACTTC. Translating gives CASSKTGTRSETQYF.

CDR3 nucleotides: TGTGCCACCAGCAGGGGCTGGGACAGTAGCAATCAGCCCCAGCATTTT. Translating gives CATSRGWDSSNQPQHF. The gene calls are TRBV15 and TRBJ1-5; TRBD1 matches 7 bases. After removal of 3 bases from V and 0 bases from J, the junction contained 5 bases not matched to a gene. The CDR3 is 16 amino acids. CDR1 and CDR2 from the germline V gene are LNHNV and YYDKDF (reference sequence).

V usage is TRBV28 and J usage is TRBJ1-1; weak D call: TRBD1 (5 bases). V lost 5 bases and J 7 bases, leaving 8 bases between the germline ends. The CDR3 loop spans 11 amino acids. Germline CDR1 is MDHEN and CDR2 is SYDVKM. The CDR3 spells CASSRTSEAFF. CDR3 coding DNA: TGTGCCAGCAGTAGGACAAGTGAAGCTTTCTTT.

This rearrangement joins TRBV9 to TRBJ1-2; D not resolved. CDR1 and CDR2 (germline): SGDLS, YYNGEE. Trimming pared 3 bases from V and 1 base from J, leaving 13 bases between. The CDR3 has 15 residues. CDR3 DNA: TGTGCCAGCAGCGCAGAGGGAAGTAGTAACTATGGCTACACCTTC. It specifies CASSAEGSSNYGYTF.

The CDR3 coding sequence is TGTGCCAGCTCACCACGCGGGGTTTCTAAAAACATTCAGTACTTC. It codes for CASSPRGVSKNIQYF. The V gene is TRBV18, the J gene TRBJ2-4; tentative D call: TRBD2 (6 bases). This CDR3 has 15 amino acids. Germline V CDR1 and CDR2: KGHSH, LQKENI. Trimming left V 1 base short and J 4 bases short, with 11 bases between.

The V and J genes are TRBV24-1 and TRBJ2-3; 11 bases fit TRBD2. Looked up from germline, CDR1 is KGHDR and CDR2 is SFDVKD. This CDR3 spans 15 amino acids. V lost 6 bases, J lost 5 bases, and 6 bases stayed unmatched. CDR3 residues: CATSLSGGAEDTQYF. Written as DNA, the CDR3 is TGTGCCACCAGTCTTAGCGGGGGGGCGGAAGATACGCAGTATTTT.

The gene calls are TRBV25-1 and TRBJ1-5, with 9 positions matching TRBD1. Germline V gives CDR1 MGHDK, CDR2 SYGVNS. V was clipped by 4 bases and J by 7 bases; unmatched bases: 8. This CDR3 is 15 amino acids long. The CDR3 nucleotides read TGTGCCAGCAGTGGGGGACAGGGTTTCGGGCAGCCCCAGCATTTT. Its protein is CASSGGQGFGQPQHF.

The CDR3 sequence: CASSSLGGNGYTF. CDR3 nucleotides: TGTGCCAGCAGTTCTCTGGGGGGGAATGGCTACACCTTC. The gene calls are TRBV28 and TRBJ1-2; the D gene is possibly TRBD1 (5 bases). The germline gives CDR1 MDHEN, CDR2 SYDVKM. CDR3 length: 13 amino acids. Trimming stripped 4 bases from V and 6 bases from J, with 12 bases between.